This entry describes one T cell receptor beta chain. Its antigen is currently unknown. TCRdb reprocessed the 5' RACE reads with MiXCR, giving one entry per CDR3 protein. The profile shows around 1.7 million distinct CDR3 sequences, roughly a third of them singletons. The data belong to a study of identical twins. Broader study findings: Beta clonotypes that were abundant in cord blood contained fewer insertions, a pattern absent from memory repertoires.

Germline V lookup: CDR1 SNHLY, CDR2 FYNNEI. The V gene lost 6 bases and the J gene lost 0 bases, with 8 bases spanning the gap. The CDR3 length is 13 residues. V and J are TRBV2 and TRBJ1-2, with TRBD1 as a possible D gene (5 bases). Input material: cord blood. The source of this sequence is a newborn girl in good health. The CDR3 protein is CASRGPPNYGYTF. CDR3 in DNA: TGTGCCAGCAGGGGACCCCCTAACTATGGCTACACCTTC.